The present entry profiles one TCR beta chain with its context. No antigen is known for it. Each CDR3 protein gets one entry after TCRdb re-called the RACE reads with MiXCR. The sample shows about 64,000 distinct CDR3 sequences, around 11% of them seen only once. Sample time point: pre-sensitization, week 0. Stated treatment: therapeutic diphenylcyclopropenone sensitization with weekly scalp DPC. From germline, CDR1 is GTSNPN and CDR2 SVGIG (reference sequence). This CDR3 region has 11 residues. Trimming shortened V by 3 bases and J by 5 bases, and 7 bases separated the two germline ends. This record belongs to a study of human T cells and chemical hapten exposure. Study-wide context: Chiefly female patients presented with alopecia areata, totalis or universalis. Study-level results: In the PT1 data, expanded TCR counts showed a positive correlation with patch test score.

This TCR was recovered from a middle-aged woman with alopecia areata. Some clones in this sample may be carry-over from other donors' samples. The sample here was whole blood, taken in connection with sensitization to the hapten diphenylcyclopropenone (DPC). The rearrangement links TRBV30 to TRBJ1-1; D not resolved. The CDR3 DNA reads TGTGCCTGGAGGGCAGCAACTGAAGCTTTCTTT. It yields the protein CAWRAATEAFF.